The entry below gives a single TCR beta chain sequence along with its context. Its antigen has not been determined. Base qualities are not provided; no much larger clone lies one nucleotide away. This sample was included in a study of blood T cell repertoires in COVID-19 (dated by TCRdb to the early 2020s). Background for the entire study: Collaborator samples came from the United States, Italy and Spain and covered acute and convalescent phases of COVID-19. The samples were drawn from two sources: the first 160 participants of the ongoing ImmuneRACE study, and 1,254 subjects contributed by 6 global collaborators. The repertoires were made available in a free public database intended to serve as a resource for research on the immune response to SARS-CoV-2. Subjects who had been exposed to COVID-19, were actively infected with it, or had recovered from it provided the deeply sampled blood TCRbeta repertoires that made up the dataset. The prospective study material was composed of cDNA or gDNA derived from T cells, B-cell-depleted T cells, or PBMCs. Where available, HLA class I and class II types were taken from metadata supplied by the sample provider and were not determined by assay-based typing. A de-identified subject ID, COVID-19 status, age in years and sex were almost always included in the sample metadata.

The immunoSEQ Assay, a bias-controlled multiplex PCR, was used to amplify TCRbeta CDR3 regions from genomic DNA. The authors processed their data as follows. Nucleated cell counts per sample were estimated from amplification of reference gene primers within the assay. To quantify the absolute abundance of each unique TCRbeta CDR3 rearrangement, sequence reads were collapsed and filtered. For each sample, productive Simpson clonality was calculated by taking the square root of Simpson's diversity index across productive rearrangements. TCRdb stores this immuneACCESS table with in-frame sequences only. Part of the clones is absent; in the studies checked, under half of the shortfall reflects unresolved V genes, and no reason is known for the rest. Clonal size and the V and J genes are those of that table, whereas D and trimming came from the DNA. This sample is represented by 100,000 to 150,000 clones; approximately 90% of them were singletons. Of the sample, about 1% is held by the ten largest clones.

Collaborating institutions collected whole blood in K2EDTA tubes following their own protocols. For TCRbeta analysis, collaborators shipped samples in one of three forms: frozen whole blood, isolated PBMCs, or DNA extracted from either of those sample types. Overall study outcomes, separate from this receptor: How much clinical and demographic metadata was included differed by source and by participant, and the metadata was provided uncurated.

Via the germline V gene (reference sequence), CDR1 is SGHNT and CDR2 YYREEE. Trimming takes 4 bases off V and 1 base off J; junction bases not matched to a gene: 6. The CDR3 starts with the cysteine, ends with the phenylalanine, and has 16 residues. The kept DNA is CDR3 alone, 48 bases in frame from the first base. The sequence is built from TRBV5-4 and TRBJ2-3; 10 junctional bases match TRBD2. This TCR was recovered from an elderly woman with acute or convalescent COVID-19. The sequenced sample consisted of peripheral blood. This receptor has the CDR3 CASSLRTSGRTDTQYF. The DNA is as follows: TGTGCCAGCAGCCTTAGGACTAGCGGACGCACAGATACGCAGTATTTT.